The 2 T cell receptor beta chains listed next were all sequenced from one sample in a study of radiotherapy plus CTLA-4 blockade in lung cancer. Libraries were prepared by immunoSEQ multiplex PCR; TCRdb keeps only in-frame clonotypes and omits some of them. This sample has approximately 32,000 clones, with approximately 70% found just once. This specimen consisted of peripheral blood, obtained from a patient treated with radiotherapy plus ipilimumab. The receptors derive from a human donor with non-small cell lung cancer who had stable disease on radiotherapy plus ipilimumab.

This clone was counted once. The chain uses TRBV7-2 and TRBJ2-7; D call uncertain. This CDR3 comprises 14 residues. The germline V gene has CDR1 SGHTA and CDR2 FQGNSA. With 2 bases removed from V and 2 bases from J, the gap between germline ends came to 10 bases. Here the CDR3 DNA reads TGTGCCAGCAGCTTATACGTCGCGACCTACGAGCAGTACTTC. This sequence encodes CASSLYVATYEQYF.

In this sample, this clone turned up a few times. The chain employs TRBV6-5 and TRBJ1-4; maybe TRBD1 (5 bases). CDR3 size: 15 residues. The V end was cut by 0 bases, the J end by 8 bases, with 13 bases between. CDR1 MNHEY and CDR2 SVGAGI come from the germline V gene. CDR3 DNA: TGTGCCAGCAGTTACTCGCCGGGGGTTGAGGAAAAACTGTTTTTT. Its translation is CASSYSPGVEEKLFF.